The 16 T cell receptor beta chains below were found in one sample sequenced in a study of CD8 T cells in Susac syndrome. Random-hexamer reverse transcription was applied to roughly 0.5 to 1 ug RNA. MiXCR, applied by TCRdb to the immunoSEQ multiplex PCR reads, yields one record per CDR3 protein. The table includes approximately 190,000 distinct CDR3 sequences, nearly 97% detected once. Sequenced: CD4+ T cells from PBMCs. The receptors were gathered from a human donor with Susac syndrome.

The chain carries TRBV7-3 and TRBJ1-2, with TRBD1 matching over 7 bases. J gave up 7 bases and V 1 base, and 6 bases lay outside the gene matches. The CDR3 extends over 14 amino acids. CDR1 and CDR2 (germline): SGHTA, FQGTGA. CDR3 region: CASSLMTGTIGYTF. The CDR3 DNA reads as TGTGCCAGCAGCTTAATGACAGGGACGATTGGCTACACCTTC.

Comments on this clonotype: The junction differs from germline at one of its ends, possibly a read error. The genes are TRBV11-2 and TRBJ2-1; 10 positions agree with TRBD2. The germline V gene has CDR1 SGHAT and CDR2 FQNNGV. This CDR3 comprises 12 residues. CDR3 sequence: CASSPVAGGLLF. The CDR3 bases are TGTGCCAGCAGCCCCGTAGCGGGGGGCCTGCTCTTC.

This rearrangement joins TRBV20-1 to TRBJ2-7, with 10 bases aligning to TRBD1. Germline V gives CDR1 DFQATT, CDR2 SNEGSKA (reference sequence). With 2 bases clipped from V and 5 bases from J, the junction kept 9 bases outside the gene matches. The CDR3 sequence is 15 residues long. CDR3 amino acids: CSARFRDRGINEQYF. In DNA, the CDR3 is TGCAGTGCTAGATTCCGGGACAGGGGTATCAACGAGCAGTACTTC.

The table lists this clonotype with a count of one. This chain joins TRBV20-1 and TRBJ2-3; no clear D gene. CDR1 and CDR2 from the germline V gene are DFQATT and SNEGSKA (reference sequence). The V end lost 5 bases, the J end lost 6 bases, and 15 bases lay between the germline ends. This CDR3 is built from 13 residues. The CDR3 here is CSAPTSSADTQYF. DNA of the CDR3: TGCAGTGCTCCCACCTCCTCAGCGGATACGCAGTATTTT.

The rearrangement uses TRBV19 and TRBJ1-2; perhaps TRBD1 as D (6 bases). V dropped 6 bases and J dropped 4 bases, with 15 bases sitting between them. The CDR3 has 14 amino acids. The germline V gene has CDR1 LNHDA and CDR2 SQIVND (reference sequence). The CDR3 nucleotides read TGTGCCAGTAGCCACCCCGACAGGACCTATGGCTACACCTTC. Its translation is CASSHPDRTYGYTF.

This clonotype was seen only a few times. The chain has TRBV28 and TRBJ2-7; D remains unclear. Germline V lookup: CDR1 MDHEN, CDR2 SYDVKM. V dropped 2 bases and J dropped 2 bases, with 4 bases sitting between them. This CDR3 region has 12 residues. Here the CDR3 reads CASSLAAYEQYF. CDR3 coding DNA: TGTGCCAGCAGTTTAGCTGCCTACGAGCAGTACTTC. Based on the CDR3 plus reference TRBV28 and TRBJ2-7, the full variable domain is DVKVTQSSRYLVKRTGEKVFLECVQDMDHENMFWYRQDPGLGLRLIYFSYDVKMKEKGDIPEGYSVSREKKERFSLILESASTNQTSMYLCASSLAAYEQYFGPGTRLTVT.

This chain uses TRBV3-1 with TRBJ2-5; 7 positions match TRBD2. Trimming took 2 bases from V and 3 from J; bases not matched to a gene: 3. The CDR3 extends over 14 amino acids. Germline CDR1 is LGHDT and CDR2 is YNNKEL (reference sequence). The chain's CDR3 is CASSQRLAEETQYF. The DNA of the CDR3 is TGTGCCAGCAGCCAAAGGCTAGCGGAAGAGACCCAGTACTTC.

This clonotype appeared a few times. The chain has TRBV12-3 or TRBV12-4 and TRBJ1-1; tentatively, D is TRBD1 (5 bases). V was cut by 1 base and J by 1 base, with 10 bases left in between. The CDR3 is made up of 15 amino acids. The CDR3 DNA sequence: TGTGCCAGCAGTTTAGGGGGAGGGACGAACACTGAAGCTTTCTTT. Encoded protein: CASSLGGGTNTEAFF.

The genes are TRBV9 and TRBJ2-4; tentative D call: TRBD2 (6 bases). V was clipped by 6 bases and J by 5 bases, with 12 bases between them. This CDR3 has 13 residues. Germline CDR1 is SGDLS and CDR2 is YYNGEE. The CDR3 loop is CASTRTTENIQYF. CDR3 DNA: TGTGCCAGCACCAGGACTACCGAAAACATTCAGTACTTC.

The genes are TRBV2 and TRBJ2-2; 10 nucleotides match TRBD1. Germline CDR1 and CDR2: SNHLY and FYNNEI. The CDR3 consists of 13 residues. V shed 10 bases and J 3 bases; nucleotides not matched to a gene: 2. CDR3: CATDRGDTGELFF. The CDR3 region has the DNA TGTGCCACGGACAGGGGGGACACCGGGGAGCTGTTTTTT.

The rearrangement links TRBV11-2 to TRBJ1-3, with D perhaps TRBD1 (6 bases). Germline loops: CDR1 SGHAT, CDR2 FQNNGV. V shed 5 bases and J shed 4 bases, with 15 bases lying between them. This CDR3 spans 15 amino acids. The DNA for the CDR3 is TGTGCCAGCAGCCGGAACAGGGCATGGGGAAACACCATATATTTT. Its protein product is CASSRNRAWGNTIYF.

Worth noting for this clonotype: The germline gene is not matched at one end of the junction; a read error may be the cause. The chain has TRBV19 and TRBJ1-1; D may be TRBD1 (6 bases). There are 13 residues in the CDR3. Germline V gene lookup returns CDR1 LNHDA and CDR2 SQIVND (reference sequence). CDR3 amino acids: CASSQLRGSEVFF. CDR3 bases: TGTGCCAGTAGTCAACTTAGGGGGAGTGAAGTTTTCTTT.

The chain combines TRBV18 with TRBJ2-3; D is undetermined. In germline, CDR1 is KGHSH, CDR2 LQKENI. This CDR3 has 11 residues. Deletions cut 8 bases from V and 3 bases from J, with 6 bases between. CDR3 DNA: TGTGCCAGCCTCACAACAGATACGCAGTATTTT. It specifies CASLTTDTQYF.

The chain links TRBV9 to TRBJ1-2; 7 bases agree with TRBD1. V shed 0 bases and J 4 bases; nucleotides not matched to a gene: 12. The CDR3 is made up of 17 amino acids. CDR1 and CDR2 (germline): SGDLS, YYNGEE. The CDR3 is CASSVGDDPTGTYGYTF. The CDR3 DNA reads as TGTGCCAGCAGCGTAGGAGACGACCCGACAGGGACCTATGGCTACACCTTC.

This chain links TRBV10-3 with TRBJ2-5; 14 bases match TRBD2. The trim removed 10 bases at V and 5 bases at J, leaving 6 bases unmatched. This CDR3 comprises 14 residues. Per the germline V gene, CDR1 is ENHRY and CDR2 is SYGVKD. The CDR3 DNA is TGTGCCACGGGACTAGCGGGGGCAAAGGAGACCCAGTACTTC. Translated: CATGLAGAKETQYF.

In DNA, the CDR3 is TGTGCCAGCAGCGCCGGGACAGGGGTAAATTCACCCCTCCACTTT. Translated, it gives CASSAGTGVNSPLHF. The chain is built from TRBV9 and TRBJ1-6; 10 nucleotides match TRBD1. The CDR3 extends over 15 amino acids. Losses at the gene ends were 3 bases for V and 7 bases for J; bases not matched to a gene: 4. Germline V gene sequence: CDR1 SGDLS, CDR2 YYNGEE. Variable domain in full (rest from reference TRBV9 and TRBJ1-6): DSGVTQTPKHLITATGQRVTLRCSPRSGDLSVYWYQQSLDQGLQFLIQYYNGEERAKGNILERFSAQQFPDLHSELNLSSLELGDSALYFCASSAGTGVNSPLHFGNGTRLTVT.